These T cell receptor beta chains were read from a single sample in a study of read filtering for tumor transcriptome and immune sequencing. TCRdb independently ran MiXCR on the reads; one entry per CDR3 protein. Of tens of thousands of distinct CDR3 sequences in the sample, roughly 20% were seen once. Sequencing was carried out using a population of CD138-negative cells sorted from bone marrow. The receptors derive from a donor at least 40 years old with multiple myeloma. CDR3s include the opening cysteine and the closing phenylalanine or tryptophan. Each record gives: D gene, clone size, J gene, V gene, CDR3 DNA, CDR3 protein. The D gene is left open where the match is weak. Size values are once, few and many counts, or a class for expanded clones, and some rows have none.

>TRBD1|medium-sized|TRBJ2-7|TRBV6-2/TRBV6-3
TGTGCCACCACCGGGACAGGGATTTACGAGCAGTACTTC
CATTGTGIYEQYF
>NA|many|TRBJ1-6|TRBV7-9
TGTGCCAGCAGCTTAGAGGCTGGAAGGCCTTCACCCCTCCACTTT
CASSLEAGRPSPLHF
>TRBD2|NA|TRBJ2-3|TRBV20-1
TGCAGTGCCCCAGGTGATAGCGGGAGGGTGACAGATACGCAGTATTTT
CSAPGDSGRVTDTQYF
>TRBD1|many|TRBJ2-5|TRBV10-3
TGTGCCACCGGATCCCCCGAACAGGGGGTGTTCGGTGGAGAGACCCAGTACTTC
CATGSPEQGVFGGETQYF
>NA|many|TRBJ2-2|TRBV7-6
TGTGCCAGCAGCCCCGGGGCAGGACCGAACACCGGGGAGCTGTTTTTT
CASSPGAGPNTGELFF
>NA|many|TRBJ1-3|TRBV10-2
TGCGCCAGCAGTGGCAGGGTTGCTGGAAACACCATATATTTT
CASSGRVAGNTIYF
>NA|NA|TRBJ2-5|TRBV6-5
TGTGCCAGCAGTCGGGACGGGGCTACCCAAGAGACCCAGTACTTC
CASSRDGATQETQYF
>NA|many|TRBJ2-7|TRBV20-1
TGCAGTGCTAGCGCTCCCGCAACTAGCTCCTACGAGCAGTACTTC
CSASAPATSSYEQYF
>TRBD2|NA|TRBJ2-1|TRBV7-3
TGTGCCAGCAGCTTACTAGCGGGAGTGGGGAATGAGCAGTTCTTC
CASSLLAGVGNEQFF
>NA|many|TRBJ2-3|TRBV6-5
TGTGCCAGCAGGCTACCCAGGGAAGCGGCATACGACACAGATACGCAGTATTTT
CASRLPREAAYDTDTQYF
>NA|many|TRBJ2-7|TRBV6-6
TGTGCCAGCAGACCCGGGAGTAGCGGCACCTCCTACGAGCAGTACTTC
CASRPGSSGTSYEQYF
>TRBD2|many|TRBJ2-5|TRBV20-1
TGCAGTGCTGGGGGAGGGGCCCAAGAGACCCAGTACTTC
CSAGGGAQETQYF
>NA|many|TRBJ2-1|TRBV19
TGTGCCAGTAGTATGGGGGGGGCGTACAATGAGCAGTTCTTC
CASSMGGAYNEQFF
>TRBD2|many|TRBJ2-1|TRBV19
TGTGCCAGTAGTATAGAGCTAGCGGACAATGAGCAGTTCTTC
CASSIELADNEQFF
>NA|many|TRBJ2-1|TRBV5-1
TGCGCCAGCAGCTTGGTTGTAGGGGATAGAGGTGAGCAGTTCTTC
CASSLVVGDRGEQFF
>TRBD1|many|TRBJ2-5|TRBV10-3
TGTGCCATCAGTGGGACAGGGTGGAAGACCCAGTACTTC
CAISGTGWKTQYF
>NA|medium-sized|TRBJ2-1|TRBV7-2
TGCGCCAGCAGCTTGCAGGGGGCGCGGGGGACGGCATACAATGAGCAGTTCTTC
CASSLQGARGTAYNEQFF
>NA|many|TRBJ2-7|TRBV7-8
TGTGCCAGCAGCTTAATCCGGCAAGACGAGCAGTACTTC
CASSLIRQDEQYF